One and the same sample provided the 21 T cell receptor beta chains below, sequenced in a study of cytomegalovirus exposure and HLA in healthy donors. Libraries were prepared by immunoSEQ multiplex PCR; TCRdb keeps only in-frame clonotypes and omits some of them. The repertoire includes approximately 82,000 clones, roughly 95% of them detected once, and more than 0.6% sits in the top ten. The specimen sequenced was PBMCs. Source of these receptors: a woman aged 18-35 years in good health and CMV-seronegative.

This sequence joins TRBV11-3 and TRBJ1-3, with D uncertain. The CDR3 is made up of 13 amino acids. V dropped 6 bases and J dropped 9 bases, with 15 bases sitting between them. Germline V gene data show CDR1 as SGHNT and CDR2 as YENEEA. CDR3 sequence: CASSSSGSSTIYF. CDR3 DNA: TGTGCCAGCAGTTCTAGTGGGAGCAGCACCATATATTTT.

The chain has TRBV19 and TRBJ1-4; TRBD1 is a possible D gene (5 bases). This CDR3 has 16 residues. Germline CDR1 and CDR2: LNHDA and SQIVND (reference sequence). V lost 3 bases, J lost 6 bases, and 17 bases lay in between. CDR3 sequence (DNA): TGTGCCAGTAGTATTCGTGGCGGGGGGGTTGATGAAAAACTGTTTTTT. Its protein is CASSIRGGGVDEKLFF. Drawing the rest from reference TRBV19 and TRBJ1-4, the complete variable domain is DGGITQSPKYLFRKEGQNVTLSCEQNLNHDAMYWYRQDPGQGLRLIYYSQIVNDFQKGDIAEGYSVSREKKESFPLTVTSAQKNPTAFYLCASSIRGGGVDEKLFFGSGTQLSVL.

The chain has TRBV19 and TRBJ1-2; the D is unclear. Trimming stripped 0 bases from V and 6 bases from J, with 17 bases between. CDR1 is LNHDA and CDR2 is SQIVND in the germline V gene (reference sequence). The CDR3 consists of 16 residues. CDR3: CASSIDTDFITDGYTF. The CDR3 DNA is TGTGCCAGTAGTATAGATACGGACTTCATTACAGATGGCTACACCTTC.

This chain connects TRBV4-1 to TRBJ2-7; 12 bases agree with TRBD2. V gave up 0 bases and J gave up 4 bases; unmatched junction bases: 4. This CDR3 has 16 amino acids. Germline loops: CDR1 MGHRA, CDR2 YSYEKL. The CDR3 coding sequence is TGCGCCAGCAGCCAAGATGCTAGCGGGAGGGCATACGAGCAGTACTTC. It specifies CASSQDASGRAYEQYF.

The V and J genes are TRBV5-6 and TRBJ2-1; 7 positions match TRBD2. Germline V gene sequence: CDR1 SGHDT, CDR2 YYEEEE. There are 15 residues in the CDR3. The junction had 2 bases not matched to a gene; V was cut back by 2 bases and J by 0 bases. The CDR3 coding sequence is TGTGCCAGCAGCTTCGGGGGGAGCTCCTACAATGAGCAGTTCTTC. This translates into CASSFGGSSYNEQFF.

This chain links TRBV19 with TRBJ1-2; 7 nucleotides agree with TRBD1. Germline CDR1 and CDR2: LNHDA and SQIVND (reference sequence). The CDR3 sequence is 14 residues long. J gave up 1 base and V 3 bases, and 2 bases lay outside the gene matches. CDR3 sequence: CASSIGTVNYGYTF. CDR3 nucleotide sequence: TGTGCCAGTAGTATCGGGACAGTTAACTATGGCTACACCTTC.

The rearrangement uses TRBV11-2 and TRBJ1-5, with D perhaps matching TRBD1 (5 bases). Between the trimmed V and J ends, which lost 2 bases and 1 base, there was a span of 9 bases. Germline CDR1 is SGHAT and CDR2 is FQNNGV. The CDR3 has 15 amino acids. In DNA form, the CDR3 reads TGTGCCAGCAGCTTAAGCCAGGGCAGCAATCAGCCCCAGCATTTT. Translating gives CASSLSQGSNQPQHF. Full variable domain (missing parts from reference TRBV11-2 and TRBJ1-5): EAGVAQSPRYKIIEKRQSVAFWCNPISGHATLYWYQQILGQGPKLLIQFQNNGVVDDSQLPKDRFSAERLKGVDSTLKIQPAKLEDSAVYLCASSLSQGSNQPQHFGDGTRLSIL.

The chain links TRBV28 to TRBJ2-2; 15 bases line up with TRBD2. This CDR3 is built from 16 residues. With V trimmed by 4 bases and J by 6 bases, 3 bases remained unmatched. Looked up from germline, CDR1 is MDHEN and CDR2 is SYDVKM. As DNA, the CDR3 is TGTGCCAGCAGTTCCGGGACTAGCGGGAGGTCCGGGGAGCTGTTTTTT. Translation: CASSSGTSGRSGELFF.

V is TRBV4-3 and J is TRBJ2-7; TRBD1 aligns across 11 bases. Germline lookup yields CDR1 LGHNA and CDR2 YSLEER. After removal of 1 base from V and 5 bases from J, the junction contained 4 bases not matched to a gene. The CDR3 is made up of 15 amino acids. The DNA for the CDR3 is TGCGCCAGCAGCCAAGCCCGGACAGGGGGCGACGAGCAGTACTTC. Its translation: CASSQARTGGDEQYF.

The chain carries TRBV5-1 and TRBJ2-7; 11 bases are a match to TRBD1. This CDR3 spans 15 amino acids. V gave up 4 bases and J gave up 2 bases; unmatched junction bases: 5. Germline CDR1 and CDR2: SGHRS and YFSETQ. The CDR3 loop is CASSPGQGGTYEQYF. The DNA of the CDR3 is TGCGCCAGCAGCCCGGGACAGGGGGGAACCTACGAGCAGTACTTC. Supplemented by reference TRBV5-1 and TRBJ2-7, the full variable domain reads KAGVTQTPRYLIKTRGQQVTLSCSPISGHRSVSWYQQTPGQGLQFLFEYFSETQRNKGNFPGRFSGRQFSNSRSEMNVSTLELGDSALYLCASSPGQGGTYEQYFGPGTRLTVT.

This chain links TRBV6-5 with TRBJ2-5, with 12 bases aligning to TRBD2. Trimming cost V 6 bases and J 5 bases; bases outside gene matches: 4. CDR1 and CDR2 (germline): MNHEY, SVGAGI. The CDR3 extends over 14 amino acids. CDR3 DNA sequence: TGTGCCAGCAGCCTAGCGGGAGGGGAGGAGACCCAGTACTTC. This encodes CASSLAGGEETQYF.

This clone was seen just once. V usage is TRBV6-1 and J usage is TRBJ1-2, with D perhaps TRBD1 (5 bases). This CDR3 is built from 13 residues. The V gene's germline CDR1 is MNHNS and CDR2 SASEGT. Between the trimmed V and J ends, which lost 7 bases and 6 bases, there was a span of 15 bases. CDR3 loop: CASTEGRVNGYTF. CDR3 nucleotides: TGTGCCAGCACCGAGGGGAGGGTAAATGGCTACACCTTC.

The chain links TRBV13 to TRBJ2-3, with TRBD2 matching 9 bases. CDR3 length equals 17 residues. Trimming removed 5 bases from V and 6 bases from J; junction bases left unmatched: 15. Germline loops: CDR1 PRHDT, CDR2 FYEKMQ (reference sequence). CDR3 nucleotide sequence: TGTGCCAGCAGCCTGGGGGTAGCGGGGGAACGGAGGGATACGCAGTATTTT. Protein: CASSLGVAGERRDTQYF.

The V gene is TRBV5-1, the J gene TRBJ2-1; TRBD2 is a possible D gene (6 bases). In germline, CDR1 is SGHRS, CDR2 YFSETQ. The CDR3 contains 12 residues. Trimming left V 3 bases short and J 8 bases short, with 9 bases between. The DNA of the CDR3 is TGCGCCAGCAGCTCCCGGGGGTATGAGCAGTTCTTC. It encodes CASSSRGYEQFF. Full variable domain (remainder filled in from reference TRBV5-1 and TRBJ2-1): KAGVTQTPRYLIKTRGQQVTLSCSPISGHRSVSWYQQTPGQGLQFLFEYFSETQRNKGNFPGRFSGRQFSNSRSEMNVSTLELGDSALYLCASSSRGYEQFFGPGTRLTVL.

The CDR3 DNA sequence: TGTGCCAGCAGCGGGGACGGGACAGGGAGGACCAATTCACCCCTCCACTTT. It yields the protein CASSGDGTGRTNSPLHF. The gene calls are TRBV7-9 and TRBJ1-6, with 9 bases identical to TRBD1. J gave up 7 bases and V 5 bases, and 12 bases lay outside the gene matches. Germline V gene data show CDR1 as SEHNR and CDR2 as FQNEAQ (reference sequence). There are 17 residues in the CDR3. The full variable domain, in which reference TRBV7-9 and TRBJ1-6 provide the parts outside the CDR3, is DTGVSQNPRHKITKRGQNVTFRCDPISEHNRLYWYRQTLGQGPEFLTYFQNEAQLEKSRLLSDRFSAERPKGSFSTLEIQRTEQGDSAMYLCASSGDGTGRTNSPLHFGNGTRLTVT.

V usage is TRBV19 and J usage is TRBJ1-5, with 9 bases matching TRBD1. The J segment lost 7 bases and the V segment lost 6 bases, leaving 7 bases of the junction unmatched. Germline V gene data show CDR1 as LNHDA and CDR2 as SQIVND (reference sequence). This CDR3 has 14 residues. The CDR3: CASRIDRGGQPQHF. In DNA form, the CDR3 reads TGTGCCAGTAGGATCGACAGGGGGGGGCAGCCCCAGCATTTT.

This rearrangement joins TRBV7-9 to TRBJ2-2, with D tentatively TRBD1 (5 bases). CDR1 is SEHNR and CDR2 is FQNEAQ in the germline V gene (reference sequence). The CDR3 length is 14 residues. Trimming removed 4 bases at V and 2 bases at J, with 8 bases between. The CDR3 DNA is TGTGCCAGCAGCTGGACACCAAACACCGGGGAGCTGTTTTTT. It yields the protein CASSWTPNTGELFF.

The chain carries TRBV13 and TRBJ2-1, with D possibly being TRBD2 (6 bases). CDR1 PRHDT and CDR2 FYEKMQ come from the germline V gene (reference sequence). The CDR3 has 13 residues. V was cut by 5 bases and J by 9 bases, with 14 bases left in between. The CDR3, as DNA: TGTGCCAGCAGCCCGAGACTAGGTGGTGAGCAGTTCTTC. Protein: CASSPRLGGEQFF.

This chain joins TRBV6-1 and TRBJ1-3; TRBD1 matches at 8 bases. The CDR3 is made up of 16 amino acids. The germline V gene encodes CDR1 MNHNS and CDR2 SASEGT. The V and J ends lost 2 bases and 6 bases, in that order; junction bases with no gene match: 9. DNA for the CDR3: TGTGCCAGCAGTGAAATGGAGGGACAGGCACTAAACACCATATATTTT. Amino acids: CASSEMEGQALNTIYF.

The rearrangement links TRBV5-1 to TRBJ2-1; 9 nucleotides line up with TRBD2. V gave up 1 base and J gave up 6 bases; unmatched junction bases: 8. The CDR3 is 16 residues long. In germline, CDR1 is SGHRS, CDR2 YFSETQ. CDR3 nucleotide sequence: TGCGCCAGCAGCTTGACTCGCGGGGGGGCCATCAATGAGCAGTTCTTC. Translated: CASSLTRGGAINEQFF.

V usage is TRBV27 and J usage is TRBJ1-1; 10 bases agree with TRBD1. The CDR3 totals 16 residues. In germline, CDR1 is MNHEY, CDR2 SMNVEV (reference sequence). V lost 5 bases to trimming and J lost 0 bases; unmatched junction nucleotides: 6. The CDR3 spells CASSRQGAGMNTEAFF. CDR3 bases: TGTGCCAGCAGTCGACAGGGGGCAGGGATGAACACTGAAGCTTTCTTT.